A single sample is the source of the 2 T cell receptor beta chains below, sequenced in a study of cytomegalovirus exposure and HLA in healthy donors (dated by TCRdb to about 2017). Preparation of the library involved the immunoSEQ multiplex PCR assay. The multiplex PCR relied on a mix of 60 forward primers for TCR Vbeta segments and 13 reverse primers for TCR Jbeta segments. The table comes from immuneACCESS by way of TCRdb, which keeps in-frame sequences with V and J called. Part of the clones is missing from these tables; in studies checked, under half for an unresolved V gene and the rest for unknown reasons. The sample yields 150,000 to 200,000 clones; 81% were counted once. 1.5% to 2% of the sample goes to the ten largest clones. Sequenced material: PBMCs. These receptors originate from a man aged 18 to 29 in good health and CMV-seronegative.

The chain couples TRBV4-3 to TRBJ1-1, with D perhaps matching TRBD1 (5 bases). Trimming removed 4 bases from V and 4 bases from J, with 10 bases in between. Germline lookup yields CDR1 LGHNA and CDR2 YSLEER. CDR3 length equals 13 residues. In nucleotides, the CDR3 is TGCGCCAGCAGCCGAGAAGGGGCCACTGAAGCTTTCTTT. Protein product: CASSREGATEAFF.

This clone was seen more than once but under ten times. The chain couples TRBV15 to TRBJ1-1; D is unclear. Trimming took 5 bases from V and 7 from J, leaving 14 bases between them. The CDR3 loop spans 13 amino acids. Germline lookup yields CDR1 LNHNV and CDR2 YYDKDF (reference sequence). The CDR3 bases are TGTGCCACCAGCGAGTATCCCCCAAATGAAGCTTTCTTT. Residues: CATSEYPPNEAFF. The entire variable domain, with the rest obtained from reference TRBV15 and TRBJ1-1, is as follows: DAMVIQNPRYQVTQFGKPVTLSCSQTLNHNVMYWYQQKSSQAPKLLFHYYDKDFNNEADTPDNFQSRRPNTSFCFLDIRSPGLGDTAMYLCATSEYPPNEAFFGQGTRLTVV.